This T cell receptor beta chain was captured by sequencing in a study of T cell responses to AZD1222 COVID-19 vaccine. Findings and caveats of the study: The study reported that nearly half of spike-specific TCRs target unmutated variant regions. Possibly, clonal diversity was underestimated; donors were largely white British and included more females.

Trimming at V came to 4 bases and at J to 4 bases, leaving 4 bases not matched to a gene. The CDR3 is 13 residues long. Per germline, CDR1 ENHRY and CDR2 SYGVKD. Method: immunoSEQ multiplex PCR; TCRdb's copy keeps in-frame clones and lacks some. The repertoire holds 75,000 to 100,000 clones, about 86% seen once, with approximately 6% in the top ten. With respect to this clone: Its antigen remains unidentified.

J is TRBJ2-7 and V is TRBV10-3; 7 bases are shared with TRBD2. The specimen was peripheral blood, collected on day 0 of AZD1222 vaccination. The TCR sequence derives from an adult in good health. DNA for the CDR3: TGTGCCATCAGTGTCTCGGGGGGTTACGAGCAGTACTTC. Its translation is CAISVSGGYEQYF.